This T cell receptor (beta chain) was recovered during a study of OX40 agonist ivuxolimab in advanced cancers. On the study more broadly: A mean age of about 59 years, range roughly 20 to 90, was recorded, and roughly 80% were male.

Notes on this clone: What it binds is not known.

Germline V gives CDR1 SNHLY, CDR2 FYNNEI. This CDR3 has 17 amino acids. V gave up 5 bases and J gave up 0 bases, with 17 bases separating them. Study results and limitations: Normalized T-cell clonal expansion was also low in a subset of nonresponders. Expanded clones tended on average to be more numerous among CD8+ T cells than CD4+.

TCRdb's table, derived via immunoSEQ multiplex PCR, lists solely in-frame clones and lacks some. The sample lists tens of thousands of clones, around 78% occurring once. Sequences were derived from CD4+ or CD8+ T cells sorted from blood, sampled in a trial of the OX40 agonist ivuxolimab. This sequence originates from an adult with an advanced solid tumor such as melanoma, head and neck, liver or kidney cancer. The chain couples TRBV2 to TRBJ1-3, with D unresolved. CDR3 nucleotide sequence: TGTGCCAGCAGTTCCGAGGGAGGCTCATACTCTGGAAACACCATATATTTT. Protein product: CASSSEGGSYSGNTIYF.